These 28 T cell receptor beta chains were all obtained from the same sample, sequenced in a study of cytomegalovirus exposure and HLA in healthy donors. Primers: 60 Vbeta forward and 13 Jbeta reverse. The table came from immunoSEQ multiplex PCR; TCRdb's copy has only in-frame clones and leaves some out. Its listing shows some 140,000 clones. The sample comprised PBMCs. These receptors all stem from a woman in her fifties or sixties in good health and CMV-seronegative.

The rearrangement links TRBV14 to TRBJ1-5; no clear D gene. Trimming shortened V by 4 bases and J by 3 bases, and 4 bases separated the two germline ends. The germline CDR1 and CDR2 sequences are SGHDN and FVKESK. This CDR3 is built from 12 residues. CDR3 residues: CASSRYNQPQHF. CDR3 nucleotide sequence: TGTGCCAGCAGCCGTTACAATCAGCCCCAGCATTTT. Variable domain in full (rest from reference TRBV14 and TRBJ1-5): EAGVTQFPSHSVIEKGQTVTLRCDPISGHDNLYWYRRVMGKEIKFLLHFVKESKQDESGMPNNRFLAERTGGTYSTLKVQPAELEDSGVYFCASSRYNQPQHFGDGTRLSIL.

The gene calls are TRBV6-4 and TRBJ2-1, with TRBD2 matching over 10 bases. There are 17 residues in the CDR3. V was pared by 2 bases and J by 4 bases, with 8 bases of the junction left unmatched. Germline V CDR1 and CDR2: MRHNA, SNTAGT. The CDR3 spells CASSDGLAGAEYNEQFF. The CDR3 region has the DNA TGTGCCAGCAGTGACGGGCTAGCGGGAGCCGAATACAATGAGCAGTTCTTC.

This chain uses TRBV5-1 with TRBJ2-4; maybe TRBD1 (6 bases). The V and J ends lost 0 bases and 4 bases respectively, with 8 bases between them. The CDR3 extends over 14 amino acids. Germline V CDR1 and CDR2: SGHRS, YFSETQ. The CDR3: CASSLGDKKNIQYF. The CDR3, as DNA: TGCGCCAGCAGCTTGGGGGACAAGAAAAACATTCAGTACTTC.

The chain is built from TRBV6-4 and TRBJ2-1; TRBD2 aligns across 9 bases. Trimming took 2 bases from V and 3 from J; bases not matched to a gene: 2. The CDR3 is 15 amino acids. The germline gives CDR1 MRHNA, CDR2 SNTAGT. This chain's CDR3 is CASSDAAGGYNEQFF. CDR3 coding DNA: TGTGCCAGCAGTGACGCAGCGGGGGGCTACAATGAGCAGTTCTTC.

The rearrangement joins TRBV5-4 to TRBJ2-3; tentatively, D is TRBD1 (5 bases). The germline CDR1 and CDR2 sequences are SGHNT and YYREEE (reference sequence). Between the trimmed V and J ends, which lost 5 bases and 9 bases, there was a span of 16 bases. CDR3 length: 13 amino acids. CDR3 sequence: CASRGQTGDTQYF. CDR3 in DNA: TGTGCCAGCAGGGGGCAGACGGGTGACACGCAGTATTTT.

The chain joins TRBV27 to TRBJ2-5, with D possibly being TRBD2 (7 bases). Germline V gene data show CDR1 as MNHEY and CDR2 as SMNVEV (reference sequence). The CDR3 length is 17 residues. The V end lost 3 bases, the J end lost 3 bases, and 20 bases lay between the germline ends. In nucleotides, the CDR3 is TGTGCCAGCAGTTTGATTTCGGGGGGCCTGGTGGAAGAGACCCAGTACTTC. Its protein is CASSLISGGLVEETQYF.

CDR3 coding DNA: TGTGCCAGCAGTGAGGGGGGGGTTAATCAGCCCCAGCATTTT. Translating gives CASSEGGVNQPQHF. V gene TRBV6-1 combines with J gene TRBJ1-5, with a tentative D call TRBD1 (5 bases). The CDR3 consists of 14 residues. Per the germline V gene, CDR1 is MNHNS and CDR2 is SASEGT. Between the trimmed V and J ends, which lost 3 bases and 4 bases, there was a span of 10 bases.

The chain carries TRBV18 and TRBJ2-2; possibly TRBD1 for D (6 bases). Looked up from germline, CDR1 is KGHSH and CDR2 is LQKENI. The CDR3 totals 15 residues. Trimming cost V 4 bases and J 0 bases, with 9 bases left between them. The CDR3 loop reads CASSLGTSNTGELFF. The CDR3 bases are TGTGCCAGCTCACTCGGGACATCGAACACCGGGGAGCTGTTTTTT. The full variable domain, with the rest looked up from reference TRBV18 and TRBJ2-2, is NAGVMQNPRHLVRRRGQEARLRCSPMKGHSHVYWYRQLPEEGLKFMVYLQKENIIDESGMPKERFSAEFPKEGPSILRIQQVVRGDSAAYFCASSLGTSNTGELFFGEGSRLTVL.

The chain joins TRBV5-4 to TRBJ2-7; the D is unclear. CDR1 is SGHNT, CDR2 YYREEE, per germline (reference sequence). Trimming left V 1 base short and J 5 bases short, with 7 bases between. The CDR3 has 12 amino acids. The CDR3 DNA is TGTGCCAGCAGCTTGTTGGCGGACGAGCAGTACTTC. Amino acid sequence: CASSLLADEQYF.

The V and J genes are TRBV29-1 and TRBJ2-3, with TRBD2 matching over 14 bases. Germline CDR1 SQVTM, CDR2 ANQGSEA. The V gene end was trimmed by 5 bases and the J gene end by 4 bases; junction bases not matched to a gene: 2. CDR3 length equals 14 residues. The CDR3 bases are TGCAGCGTTCCGGGACTAGCGGGGGCAGATACGCAGTATTTT. It yields the protein CSVPGLAGADTQYF.

The chain joins TRBV2 to TRBJ1-5; 9 bases are a match to TRBD1. The V segment lost 7 bases and the J segment 7 bases; nucleotides outside the gene matches: 8. The length of the CDR3 is 14 residues. CDR1 and CDR2 (germline): SNHLY, FYNNEI. CDR3 in DNA: TGTGCCAGCACCCCGGGACAGGGAGGGCAGCCCCAGCATTTT. It specifies CASTPGQGGQPQHF.

V and J are TRBV7-2 and TRBJ2-3; no definite D call. The V and J ends lost 5 bases and 2 bases respectively, with 11 bases between them. The CDR3 extends over 14 amino acids. Germline values: CDR1 SGHTA, CDR2 FQGNSA. The CDR3 DNA reads TGTGCCAGCAGCAAAATTAGCATCACAGATACGCAGTATTTT. Protein sequence: CASSKISITDTQYF. The whole variable domain, remainder taken from reference TRBV7-2 and TRBJ2-3, is GAGVSQSPSNKVTEKGKDVELRCDPISGHTALYWYRQSLGQGLEFLIYFQGNSAPDKSGLPSDRFSAERTGGSVSTLTIQRTQQEDSAVYLCASSKISITDTQYFGPGTRLTVL.

The chain combines TRBV6-5 with TRBJ1-5, with TRBD1 identical over 8 bases. CDR1 and CDR2 from the germline V gene are MNHEY and SVGAGI. V lost 6 bases and J lost 11; bases outside the gene matches: 15. The CDR3 covers 15 residues. The CDR3 region has the DNA TGTGCCAGCAGATTCAGGGGGCCCCCTTGGGGGTCCCAGCATTTT. Its protein is CASRFRGPPWGSQHF.

The chain links TRBV28 to TRBJ2-7, with D possibly matching TRBD1 (6 bases). CDR3 length: 14 residues. Germline loops: CDR1 MDHEN, CDR2 SYDVKM. V was trimmed by 3 bases and J by 1 base, leaving 10 bases between them. The CDR3 here is CASSLGDISYEQYF. For the CDR3, the DNA is TGTGCCAGCAGTTTGGGGGACATTTCCTACGAGCAGTACTTC.

The chain employs TRBV28 and TRBJ1-2, with TRBD1 matching over 8 bases. Germline trimming cut 3 bases from V and 3 bases from J; bases unmatched to any gene: 6. There are 15 residues in the CDR3. Germline V gene lookup returns CDR1 MDHEN and CDR2 SYDVKM. The CDR3 nucleotides read TGTGCCAGCAGTTTTGTGGACAGGGATTACTATGGCTACACCTTC. Its protein is CASSFVDRDYYGYTF.

The V and J genes are TRBV7-2 and TRBJ1-5; TRBD1 aligns across 8 bases. The germline V gene encodes CDR1 SGHTA and CDR2 FQGNSA. The CDR3 contains 15 residues. V lost 5 bases and J lost 3; bases outside the gene matches: 6. CDR3 in DNA: TGTGCCAGCAGCCCACAGGGGGGTAACAATCAGCCCCAGCATTTT. Amino acid sequence: CASSPQGGNNQPQHF.

This rearrangement joins TRBV10-1 to TRBJ2-3; D may be TRBD1 (6 bases). The germline V and J ends were trimmed by 6 bases and 0 bases, with 10 bases remaining between them. Germline CDR1 and CDR2: WNHNN and SYGVQD (reference sequence). The CDR3 spans 14 residues. CDR3 nucleotide sequence: TGCGCCAGCAGCCGGGACACTAGCACAGATACGCAGTATTTT. It translates to CASSRDTSTDTQYF.

The chain joins TRBV28 to TRBJ2-7, with 12 positions matching TRBD2. The CDR3 covers 18 residues. Germline-derived CDR1 and CDR2 are MDHEN and SYDVKM. With 1 base clipped from V and 0 bases from J, the junction kept 7 bases outside the gene matches. The CDR3 loop is CASSLLLGLAGGSYEQYF. The CDR3 region has the DNA TGTGCCAGCAGTTTATTATTGGGACTAGCGGGCGGCTCCTACGAGCAGTACTTC.

The chain couples TRBV6-5 to TRBJ1-4, with 10 bases fitting TRBD1. CDR1 and CDR2 (germline): MNHEY, SVGAGI. J lost 6 bases, V lost 0 bases, and 1 base had no gene match. The CDR3 runs 15 residues. The CDR3 DNA reads TGTGCCAGCAGTTACTCGGACAGGGGGTATGAAAAACTGTTTTTT. It encodes CASSYSDRGYEKLFF.

V is TRBV29-1 and J is TRBJ1-1; D uncertain. Per germline, CDR1 SQVTM and CDR2 ANQGSEA. V lost 4 bases and J 0 bases, leaving 12 bases between the germline ends. The CDR3 covers 14 residues. Here the CDR3 reads CSVVNSALNTEAFF. The CDR3 DNA is TGCAGCGTTGTAAACAGTGCCTTGAACACTGAAGCTTTCTTT. The full variable domain, in which reference TRBV29-1 and TRBJ1-1 provide the parts outside the CDR3, is SAVISQKPSRDICQRGTSLTIQCQVDSQVTMMFWYRQQPGQSLTLIATANQGSEATYESGFVIDKFPISRPNLTFSTLTVSNMSPEDSSIYLCSVVNSALNTEAFFGQGTRLTVV.

The gene calls are TRBV28 and TRBJ2-1; 7 bases match TRBD2. The J segment lost 15 bases and the V segment lost 7 bases, leaving 12 bases of the junction unmatched. From germline, CDR1 is MDHEN and CDR2 SYDVKM. The length of the CDR3 is 12 residues. This CDR3 is CASISGGGFPFF. The CDR3, as DNA: TGTGCCAGCATCAGTGGGGGGGGTTTTCCGTTCTTC.

V gene TRBV7-2 combines with J gene TRBJ2-7; 7 bases map to TRBD1. The length of the CDR3 is 13 residues. V lost 8 bases and J lost 6; bases outside the gene matches: 10. CDR1 is SGHTA, CDR2 FQGNSA, per germline. CDR3 nucleotide sequence: TGTGCCAGCCGTCCTCACAGGGGAAGCGAGCAGTACTTC. This gives the protein CASRPHRGSEQYF.

The chain employs TRBV27 and TRBJ2-1; no clear D gene. Deletions cut 7 bases from V and 7 bases from J, with 11 bases between. Germline V gives CDR1 MNHEY, CDR2 SMNVEV (reference sequence). The CDR3 runs to 12 residues. The CDR3 DNA reads as TGTGCCAGCACCTCCGTAGTTAATGAGCAGTTCTTC. As protein: CASTSVVNEQFF.

This rearrangement joins TRBV28 to TRBJ2-4, with D possibly matching TRBD1 (6 bases). This CDR3 is built from 19 residues. The V end was cut by 5 bases, the J end by 0 bases, with 23 bases between. CDR1 is MDHEN and CDR2 is SYDVKM in the germline V gene. The CDR3 is CASSHPITDRRQAKNIQYF. CDR3 nucleotides: TGTGCCAGCAGTCACCCAATCACCGACAGGCGACAAGCCAAAAACATTCAGTACTTC.

The chain couples TRBV4-1 to TRBJ1-5; D might be TRBD1 (5 bases). Germline-derived CDR1 and CDR2 are MGHRA and YSYEKL. V was shortened by 1 base and J by 3 bases, with 13 bases between the two germline ends. This CDR3 is built from 16 residues. In DNA, the CDR3 is TGCGCCAGCAGCCAAGGAAGGGGCCAGGCCAATCAGCCCCAGCATTTT. It yields the protein CASSQGRGQANQPQHF.

The rearrangement uses TRBV6-4 and TRBJ2-2, with 8 bases lining up with TRBD2. CDR1 and CDR2 (germline): MRHNA, SNTAGT. The CDR3 runs 15 residues. Trimming cost V 10 bases and J 5 bases; bases outside gene matches: 12. The CDR3 DNA sequence: TGTGCCACCTCCAGGGTGAGCGGGAGTACCGGGGAGCTGTTTTTT. Translating gives CATSRVSGSTGELFF.

The V gene is TRBV7-3, the J gene TRBJ2-1, with 11 positions matching TRBD1. Germline loops: CDR1 SGHTA, CDR2 FQGTGA. The CDR3 extends over 14 amino acids. V lost 5 bases to trimming and J lost 7 bases; unmatched junction nucleotides: 4. This chain's CDR3 is CASSPGQGANEQFF. CDR3 nucleotides: TGTGCCAGCAGCCCAGGACAGGGGGCTAATGAGCAGTTCTTC.

The rearrangement uses TRBV19 and TRBJ1-1; 7 nucleotides agree with TRBD1. Germline V gene sequence: CDR1 LNHDA, CDR2 SQIVND (reference sequence). The V segment lost 1 base and the J segment 2 bases; nucleotides outside the gene matches: 10. This CDR3 contains 17 residues. CDR3 in DNA: TGTGCCAGTAGTATAGGCTGGGGACAGCTTGTAAACACTGAAGCTTTCTTT. Amino acids: CASSIGWGQLVNTEAFF.